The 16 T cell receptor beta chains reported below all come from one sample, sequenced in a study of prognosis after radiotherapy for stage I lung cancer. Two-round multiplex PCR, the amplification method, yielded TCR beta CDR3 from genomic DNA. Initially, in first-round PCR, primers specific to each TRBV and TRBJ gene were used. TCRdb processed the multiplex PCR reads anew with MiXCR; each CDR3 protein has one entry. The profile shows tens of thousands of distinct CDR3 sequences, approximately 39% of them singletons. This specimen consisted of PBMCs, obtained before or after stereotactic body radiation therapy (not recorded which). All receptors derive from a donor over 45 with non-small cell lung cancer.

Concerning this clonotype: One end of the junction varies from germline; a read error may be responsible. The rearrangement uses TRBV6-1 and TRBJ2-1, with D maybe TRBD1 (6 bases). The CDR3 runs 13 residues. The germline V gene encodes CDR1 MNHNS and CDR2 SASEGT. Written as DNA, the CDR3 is TGTGCCAGCAACCACAGGGATCGGAATGAGCAGCTCTTC. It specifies CASNHRDRNEQLF.

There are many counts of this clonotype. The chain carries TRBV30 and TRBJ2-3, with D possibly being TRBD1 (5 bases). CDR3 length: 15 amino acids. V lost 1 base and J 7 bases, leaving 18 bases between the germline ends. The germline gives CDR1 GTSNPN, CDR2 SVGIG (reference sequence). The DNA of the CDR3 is TGTGCCTGGAGTGCTGCAGGGTCCAGCAGGAATACGCAGTATTTT. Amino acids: CAWSAAGSSRNTQYF.

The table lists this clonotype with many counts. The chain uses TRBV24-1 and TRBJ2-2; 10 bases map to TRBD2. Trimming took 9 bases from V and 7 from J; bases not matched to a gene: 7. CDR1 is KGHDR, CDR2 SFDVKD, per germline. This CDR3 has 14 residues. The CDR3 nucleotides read TGTGCCACCTCCACTAGCGGGACCGGCGGGGAGCTGTTTTTT. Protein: CATSTSGTGGELFF.

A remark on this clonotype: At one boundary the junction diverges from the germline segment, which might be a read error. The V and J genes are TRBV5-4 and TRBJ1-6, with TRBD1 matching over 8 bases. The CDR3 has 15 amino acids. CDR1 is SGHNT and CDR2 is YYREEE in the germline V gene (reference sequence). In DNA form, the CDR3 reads TGTTCCAGCAGCTTGGTGGACAGGGAGATTTCACCCCTCCACTTT. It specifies CSSSLVDREISPLHF. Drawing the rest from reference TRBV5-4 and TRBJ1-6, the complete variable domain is ETGVTQSPTHLIKTRGQQVTLRCSSQSGHNTVSWYQQALGQGPQFIFQYYREEENGRGNFPPRFSGLQFPNYSSELNVNALELDDSALYLCSSSLVDREISPLHFGNGTRLTVT.

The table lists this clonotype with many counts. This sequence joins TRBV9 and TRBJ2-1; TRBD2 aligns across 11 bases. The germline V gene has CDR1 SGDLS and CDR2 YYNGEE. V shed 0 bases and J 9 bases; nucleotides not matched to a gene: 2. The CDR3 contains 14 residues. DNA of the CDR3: TGTGCCAGCAGCGTAGGTCTAGCGGGGGGTGAGCAGTTCTTC. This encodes CASSVGLAGGEQFF.

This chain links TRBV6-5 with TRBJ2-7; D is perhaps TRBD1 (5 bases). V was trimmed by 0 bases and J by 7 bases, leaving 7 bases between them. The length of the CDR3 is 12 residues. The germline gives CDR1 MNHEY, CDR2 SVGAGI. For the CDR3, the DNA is TGTGCCAGCAGTTACTCAGGGGAAGAGCAGTACTTC. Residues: CASSYSGEEQYF.

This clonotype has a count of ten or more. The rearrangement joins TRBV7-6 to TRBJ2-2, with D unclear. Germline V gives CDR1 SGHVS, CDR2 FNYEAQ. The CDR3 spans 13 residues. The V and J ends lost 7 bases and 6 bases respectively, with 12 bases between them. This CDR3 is CASTPGRAGELFF. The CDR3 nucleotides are TGTGCCAGCACACCCGGAAGGGCCGGGGAGCTGTTTTTT.

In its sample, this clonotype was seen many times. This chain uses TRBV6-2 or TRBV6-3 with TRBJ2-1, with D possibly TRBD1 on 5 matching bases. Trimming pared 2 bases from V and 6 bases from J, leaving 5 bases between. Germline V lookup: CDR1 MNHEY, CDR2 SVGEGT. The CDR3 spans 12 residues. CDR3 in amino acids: CASSYGANEQFF. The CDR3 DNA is TGTGCCAGCAGTTACGGGGCCAATGAGCAGTTCTTC.

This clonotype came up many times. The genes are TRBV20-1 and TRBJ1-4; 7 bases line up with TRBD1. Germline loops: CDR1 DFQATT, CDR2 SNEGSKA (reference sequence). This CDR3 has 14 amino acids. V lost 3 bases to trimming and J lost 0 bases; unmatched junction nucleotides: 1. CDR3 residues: CSARGTATNEKLFF. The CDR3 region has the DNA TGCAGTGCTAGGGGGACAGCAACTAATGAAAAACTGTTTTTT.

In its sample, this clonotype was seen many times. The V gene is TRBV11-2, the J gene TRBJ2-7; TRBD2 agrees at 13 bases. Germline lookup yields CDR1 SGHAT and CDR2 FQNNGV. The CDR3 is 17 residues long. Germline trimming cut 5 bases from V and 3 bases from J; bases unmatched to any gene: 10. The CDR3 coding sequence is TGTGCCAGCAGCCAAGGACTAGCGGGAGACAAAAACTACGAGCAGTACTTC. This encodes CASSQGLAGDKNYEQYF.

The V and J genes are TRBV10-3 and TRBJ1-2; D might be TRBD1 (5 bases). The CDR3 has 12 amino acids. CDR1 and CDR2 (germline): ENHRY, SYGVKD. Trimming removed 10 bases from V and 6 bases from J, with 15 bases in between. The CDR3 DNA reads TGTGCCACCCGGTGGGGGAGGGATGGCTACACCTTC. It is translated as CATRWGRDGYTF.

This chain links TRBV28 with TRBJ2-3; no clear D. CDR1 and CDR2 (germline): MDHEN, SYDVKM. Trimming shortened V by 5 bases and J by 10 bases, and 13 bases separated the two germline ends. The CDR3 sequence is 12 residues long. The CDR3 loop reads CASSSKKHSQYF. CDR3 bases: TGTGCCAGCAGTAGTAAGAAGCACTCGCAGTATTTT.

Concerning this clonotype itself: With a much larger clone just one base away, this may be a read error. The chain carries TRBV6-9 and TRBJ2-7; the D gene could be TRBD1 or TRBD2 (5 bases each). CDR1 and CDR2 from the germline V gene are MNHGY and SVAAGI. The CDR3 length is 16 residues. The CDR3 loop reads CTSSYGTACGLYEQYF. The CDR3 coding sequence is TGTACCAGCAGTTACGGGACGGCTTGTGGGCTATACGAGCAGTACTTC.

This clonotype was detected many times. CDR3 region: CASSRANRETQYF. The CDR3 region has the DNA TGTGCCAGCTCCCGGGCTAATAGGGAGACCCAGTACTTC. The V call is TRBV6-1, the J call TRBJ2-5; D not certain. CDR3 length equals 13 residues. Trimming stripped 8 bases from V and 5 bases from J, with 15 bases between. Germline V gene sequence: CDR1 MNHNS, CDR2 SASEGT.

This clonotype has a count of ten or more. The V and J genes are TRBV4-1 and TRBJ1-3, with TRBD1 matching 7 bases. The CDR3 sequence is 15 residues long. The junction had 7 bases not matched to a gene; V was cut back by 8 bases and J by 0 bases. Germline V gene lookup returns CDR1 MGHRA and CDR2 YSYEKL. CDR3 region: CASGQDLISGNTIYF. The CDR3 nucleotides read TGCGCCAGCGGACAGGACTTAATCTCTGGAAACACCATATATTTT.

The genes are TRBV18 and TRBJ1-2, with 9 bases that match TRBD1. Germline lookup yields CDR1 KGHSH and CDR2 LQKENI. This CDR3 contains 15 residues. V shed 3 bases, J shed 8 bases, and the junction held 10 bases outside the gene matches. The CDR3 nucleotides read TGTGCCAGCTCACCGGGAAGGCGGGACAGGGTGGGCTACACCTTC. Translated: CASSPGRRDRVGYTF. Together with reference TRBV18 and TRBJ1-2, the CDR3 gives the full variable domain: NAGVMQNPRHLVRRRGQEARLRCSPMKGHSHVYWYRQLPEEGLKFMVYLQKENIIDESGMPKERFSAEFPKEGPSILRIQQVVRGDSAAYFCASSPGRRDRVGYTFGSGTRLTVV.